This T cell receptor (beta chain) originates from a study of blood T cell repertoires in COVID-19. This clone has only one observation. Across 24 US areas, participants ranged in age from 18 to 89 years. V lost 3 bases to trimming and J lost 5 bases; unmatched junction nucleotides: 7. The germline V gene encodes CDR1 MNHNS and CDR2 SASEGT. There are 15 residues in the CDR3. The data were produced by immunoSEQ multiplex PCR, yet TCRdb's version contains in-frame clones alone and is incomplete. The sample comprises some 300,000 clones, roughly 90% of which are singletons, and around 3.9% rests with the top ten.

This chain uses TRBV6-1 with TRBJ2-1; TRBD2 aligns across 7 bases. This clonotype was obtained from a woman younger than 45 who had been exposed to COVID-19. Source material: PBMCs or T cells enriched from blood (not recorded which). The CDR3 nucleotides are TGTGCCAGCAGTGAGGGGAGGGGACCTAACAATGAGCAGTTCTTC. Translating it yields CASSEGRGPNNEQFF.